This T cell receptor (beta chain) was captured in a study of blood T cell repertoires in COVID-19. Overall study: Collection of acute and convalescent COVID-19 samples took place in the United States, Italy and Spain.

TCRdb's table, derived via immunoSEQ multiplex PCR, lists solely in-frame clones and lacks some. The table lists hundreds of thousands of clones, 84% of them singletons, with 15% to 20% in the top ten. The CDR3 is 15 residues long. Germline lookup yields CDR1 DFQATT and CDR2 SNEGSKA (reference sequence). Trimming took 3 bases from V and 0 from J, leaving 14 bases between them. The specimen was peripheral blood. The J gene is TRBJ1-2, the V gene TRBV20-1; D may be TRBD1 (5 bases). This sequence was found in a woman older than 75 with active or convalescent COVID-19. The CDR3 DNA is TGCAGTGCTAGTATGGCAGGGCGATCTAACTATGGCTACACCTTC. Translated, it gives CSASMAGRSNYGYTF.